This T cell receptor (beta chain) stems from a study of blood T cell repertoires in COVID-19. Study in general: The United States, Italy and Spain supplied acute and convalescent COVID-19 samples. From T cells, B-cell-depleted T cells, or PBMCs came the material, which was cDNA or gDNA.

Original processing methods: It was from reference gene primer amplification that nucleated cell counts were estimated. Data came from immunoSEQ multiplex PCR; TCRdb stores just in-frame clones and leaves some out. D and trimming come from the DNA, and the V and J calls and clone size come from that table. This sample has under 150,000 clones, with more than 70% found just once. The TCR comes from a man in his fifties or sixties with acute or convalescent COVID-19. The specimen was peripheral blood.

CDR3 bases: TGCGCCAGCAGTGCTCGGACAGGGGCCGGAAACACCATATATTTT. Its protein is CASSARTGAGNTIYF. The rearrangement links TRBV10-2 to TRBJ1-3, with 9 bases identical to TRBD1. J was trimmed by 4 bases and V by 4 bases; bases with no gene match: 5. Germline CDR1 reads WSHSY; CDR2 reads SAAADI. The length of the CDR3 is 15 residues.